This record looks at one T cell receptor beta chain sequence and its context. The data belong to a study of blood T cell repertoires in COVID-19. V lost 0 bases and J lost 1, with 7 bases in between. Germline V gene lookup returns CDR1 SGHNT and CDR2 YYREEE (reference sequence). The CDR3 sequence is 15 residues long. The repertoire was sequenced with immunoSEQ multiplex PCR; TCRdb's copy has only in-frame clones and lacks some. The sample lists roughly 120,000 clones; almost 85% were seen once. The receptor's source is an older man with active or convalescent COVID-19. The gene calls are TRBV5-4 and TRBJ2-2, with D maybe TRBD2 (6 bases). The material sequenced was peripheral blood. CDR3 in amino acids: CASSLARGNTGELFF. The CDR3 bases are TGTGCCAGCAGCTTGGCGCGGGGGAACACCGGGGAGCTGTTTTTT.